This TCR beta chain emerged from a study of T cell clones after liver transplantation. Study details: Pre-transplant mixed lymphocyte reactions yielded third-party-reactive TCRbeta sequences as comparators for graft-donor-reactive sequences. Study outcomes and limitations: Graft donor-reactive T cells may have migrated into the graft rather than being deleted. The donor-reactive repertoire was only partly measurable in two subjects, lacking donor cells.

Generated by immunoSEQ multiplex PCR, the TCRdb table keeps only in-frame clones and is missing some. The sample lists 40,000 to 65,000 clones; 65% to 85% were seen once. Details on this clone: Its matching antigen is unknown.

Sorting of unstimulated PBMCs yielded separate CD3+CD4+ and CD3+CD8+ fractions. The V gene end was trimmed by 0 bases and the J gene end by 4 bases; junction bases not matched to a gene: 6. The germline V gene encodes CDR1 LGHNA and CDR2 YNFKEQ. The CDR3 runs 17 residues. The clonotype originates from a human donor who received a liver transplant. The material sequenced was CD4+ T cells from blood, taken before liver transplant. The chain carries TRBV4-2 and TRBJ2-1; 10 bases are a match to TRBD2. In DNA, the CDR3 is TGTGCCAGCAGCCAAGAAGGTATAGCGGGGGGTTACAATGAGCAGTTCTTC. Its protein is CASSQEGIAGGYNEQFF.